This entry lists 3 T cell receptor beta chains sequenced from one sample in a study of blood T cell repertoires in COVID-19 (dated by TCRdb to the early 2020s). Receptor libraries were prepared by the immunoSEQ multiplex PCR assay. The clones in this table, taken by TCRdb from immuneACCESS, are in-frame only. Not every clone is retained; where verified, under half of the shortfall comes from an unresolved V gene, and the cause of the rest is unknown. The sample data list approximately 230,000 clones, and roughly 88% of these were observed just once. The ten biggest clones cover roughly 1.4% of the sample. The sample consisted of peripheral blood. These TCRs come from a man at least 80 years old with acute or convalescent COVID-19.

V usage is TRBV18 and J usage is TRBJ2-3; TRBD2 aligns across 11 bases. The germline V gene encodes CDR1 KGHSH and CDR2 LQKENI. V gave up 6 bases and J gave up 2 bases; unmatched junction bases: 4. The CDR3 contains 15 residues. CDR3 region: CASSLTSGDTDTQYF. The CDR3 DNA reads TGTGCCAGCTCTCTGACTAGCGGGGACACAGATACGCAGTATTTT. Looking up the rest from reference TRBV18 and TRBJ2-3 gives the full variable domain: NAGVMQNPRHLVRRRGQEARLRCSPMKGHSHVYWYRQLPEEGLKFMVYLQKENIIDESGMPKERFSAEFPKEGPSILRIQQVVRGDSAAYFCASSLTSGDTDTQYFGPGTRLTVL.

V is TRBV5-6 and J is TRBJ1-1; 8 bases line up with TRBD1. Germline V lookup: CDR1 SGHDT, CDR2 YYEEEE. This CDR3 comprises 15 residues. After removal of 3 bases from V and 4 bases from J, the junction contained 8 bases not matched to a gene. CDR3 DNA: TGTGCCAGCAGCTCCCGGAGACAGGGGTCCACTGAAGCTTTCTTT. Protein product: CASSSRRQGSTEAFF.

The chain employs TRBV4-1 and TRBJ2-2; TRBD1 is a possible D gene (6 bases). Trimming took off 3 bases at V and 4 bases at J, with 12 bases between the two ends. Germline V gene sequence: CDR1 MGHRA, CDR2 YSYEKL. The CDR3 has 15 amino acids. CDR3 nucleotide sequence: TGCGCCAGCAGCCAGGGACACCTACCCACCGGGGAGCTGTTTTTT. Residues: CASSQGHLPTGELFF.